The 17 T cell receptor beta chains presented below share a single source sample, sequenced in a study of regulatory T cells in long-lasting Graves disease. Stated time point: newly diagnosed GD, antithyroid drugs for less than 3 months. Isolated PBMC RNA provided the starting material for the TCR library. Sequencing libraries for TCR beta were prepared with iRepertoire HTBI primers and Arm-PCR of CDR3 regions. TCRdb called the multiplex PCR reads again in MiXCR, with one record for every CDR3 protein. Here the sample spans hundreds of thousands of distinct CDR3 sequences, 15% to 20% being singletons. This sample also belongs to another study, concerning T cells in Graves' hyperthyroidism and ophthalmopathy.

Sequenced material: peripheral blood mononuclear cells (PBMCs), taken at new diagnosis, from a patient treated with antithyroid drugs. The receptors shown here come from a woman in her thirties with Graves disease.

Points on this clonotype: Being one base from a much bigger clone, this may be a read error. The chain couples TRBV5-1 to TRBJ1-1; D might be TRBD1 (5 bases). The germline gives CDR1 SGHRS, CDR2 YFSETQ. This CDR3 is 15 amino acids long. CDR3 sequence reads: CAGSLGGRVNTEAFF. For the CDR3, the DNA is TGCGCCGGCAGCTTGGGGGGACGGGTAAACACTGAAGCTTTCTTT.

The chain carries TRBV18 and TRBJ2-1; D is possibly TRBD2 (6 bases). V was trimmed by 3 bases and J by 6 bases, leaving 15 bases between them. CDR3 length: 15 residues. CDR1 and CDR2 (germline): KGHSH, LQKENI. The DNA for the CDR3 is TGTGCCAGCTCACCGGGGTTTACTAGCCTCAATGAGCAGTTCTTC. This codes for CASSPGFTSLNEQFF.

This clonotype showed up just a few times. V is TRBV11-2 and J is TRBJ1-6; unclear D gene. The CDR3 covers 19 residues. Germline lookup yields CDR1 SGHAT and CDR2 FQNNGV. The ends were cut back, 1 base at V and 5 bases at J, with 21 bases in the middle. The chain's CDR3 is CASSLGPPRRPTHNSPLHF. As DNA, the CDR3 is TGTGCCAGCAGCTTAGGGCCACCCCGCCGACCGACTCATAATTCACCCCTCCACTTT.

The CDR3: CSARDYRVTDYEQYF. The DNA of the CDR3 is TGCAGTGCTAGAGACTACAGGGTTACCGACTACGAGCAGTACTTC. V usage is TRBV20-1 and J usage is TRBJ2-7; weak D call: TRBD1 (6 bases). The CDR3 consists of 15 residues. Trimming stripped 0 bases from V and 3 bases from J, with 15 bases between. Germline V CDR1 and CDR2: DFQATT, SNEGSKA (reference sequence).

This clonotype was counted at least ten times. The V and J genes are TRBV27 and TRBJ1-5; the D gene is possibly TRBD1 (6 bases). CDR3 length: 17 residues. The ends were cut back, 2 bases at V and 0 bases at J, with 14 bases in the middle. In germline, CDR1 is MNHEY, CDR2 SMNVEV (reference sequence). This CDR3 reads CASSLQWRGASNQPQHF. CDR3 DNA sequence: TGTGCCAGCAGTTTACAGTGGAGGGGGGCTAGCAATCAGCCCCAGCATTTT.

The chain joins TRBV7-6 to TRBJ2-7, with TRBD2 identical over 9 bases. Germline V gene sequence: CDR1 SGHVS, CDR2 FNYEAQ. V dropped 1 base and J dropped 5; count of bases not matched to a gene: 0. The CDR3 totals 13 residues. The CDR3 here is CASSLEREDEQYF. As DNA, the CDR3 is TGTGCCAGCAGCTTAGAGCGGGAGGACGAGCAGTACTTC.

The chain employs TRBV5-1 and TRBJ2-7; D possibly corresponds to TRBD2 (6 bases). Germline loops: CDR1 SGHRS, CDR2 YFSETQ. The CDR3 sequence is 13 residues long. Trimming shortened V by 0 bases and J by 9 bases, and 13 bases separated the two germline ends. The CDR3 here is CASSLAGSSRQYF. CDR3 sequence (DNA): TGCGCCAGCAGCTTGGCCGGGAGCTCGAGGCAGTACTTC.

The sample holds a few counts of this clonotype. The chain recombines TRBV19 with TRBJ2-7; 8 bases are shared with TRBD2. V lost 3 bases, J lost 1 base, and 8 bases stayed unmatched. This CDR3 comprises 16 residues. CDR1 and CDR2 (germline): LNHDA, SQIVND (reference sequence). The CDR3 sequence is CASSMGSGSGSYEQYF. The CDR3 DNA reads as TGTGCCAGTAGTATGGGGAGCGGGAGTGGATCCTACGAGCAGTACTTC.

DNA for the CDR3: TGTGCCCTTCCTGGGCAGGGAGCCAAGAATGAGCAGTTCTTC. This sequence encodes CALPGQGAKNEQFF. The chain joins TRBV7-9 to TRBJ2-1; D tentatively fits TRBD1 or TRBD2 (5 bases each). The CDR3 sequence is 14 residues long. Germline CDR1 and CDR2: SEHNR and FQNEAQ (reference sequence). The V end was cut by 11 bases, the J end by 7 bases, with 21 bases between. The variable domain in full, with the rest retrieved from reference TRBV7-9 and TRBJ2-1, is DTGVSQNPRHKITKRGQNVTFRCDPISEHNRLYWYRQTLGQGPEFLTYFQNEAQLEKSRLLSDRFSAERPKGSFSTLEIQRTEQGDSAMYLCALPGQGAKNEQFFGPGTRLTVL.

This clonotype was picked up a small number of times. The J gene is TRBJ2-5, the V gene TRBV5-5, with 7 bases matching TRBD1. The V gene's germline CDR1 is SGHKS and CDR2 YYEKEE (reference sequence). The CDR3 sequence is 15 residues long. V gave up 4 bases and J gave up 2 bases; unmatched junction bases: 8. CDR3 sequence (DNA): TGTGCCAGCAGCCCCGGGACAGCACTTCAAGAGACCCAGTACTTC. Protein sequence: CASSPGTALQETQYF.

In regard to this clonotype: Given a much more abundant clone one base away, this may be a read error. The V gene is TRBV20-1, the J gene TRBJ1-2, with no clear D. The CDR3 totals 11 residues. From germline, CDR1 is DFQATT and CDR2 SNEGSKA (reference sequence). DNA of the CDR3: TGCAGTGCCAAGAAGCGGCGTGGCTGCACCTTC. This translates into CSAKKRRGCTF.

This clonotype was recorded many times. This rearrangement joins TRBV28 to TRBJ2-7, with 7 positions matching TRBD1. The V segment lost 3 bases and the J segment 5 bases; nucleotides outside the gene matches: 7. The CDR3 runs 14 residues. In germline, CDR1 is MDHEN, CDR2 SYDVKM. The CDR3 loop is CASSFVDRVHEQYF. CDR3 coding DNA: TGTGCCAGCAGTTTCGTAGACAGGGTCCACGAGCAGTACTTC.

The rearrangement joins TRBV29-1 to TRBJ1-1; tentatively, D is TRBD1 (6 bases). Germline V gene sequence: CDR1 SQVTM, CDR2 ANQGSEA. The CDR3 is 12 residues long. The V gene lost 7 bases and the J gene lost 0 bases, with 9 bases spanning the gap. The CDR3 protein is CSAGTLNTEAFF. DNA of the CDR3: TGCAGCGCCGGGACATTGAACACTGAAGCTTTCTTT.

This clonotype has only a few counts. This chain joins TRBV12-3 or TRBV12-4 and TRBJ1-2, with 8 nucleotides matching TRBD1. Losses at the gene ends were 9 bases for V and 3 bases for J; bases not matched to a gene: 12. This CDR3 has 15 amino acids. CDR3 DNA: TGTGCCAGTTTAGGTGGACAGGGACCGTACTATGGCTACACCTTC. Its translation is CASLGGQGPYYGYTF.

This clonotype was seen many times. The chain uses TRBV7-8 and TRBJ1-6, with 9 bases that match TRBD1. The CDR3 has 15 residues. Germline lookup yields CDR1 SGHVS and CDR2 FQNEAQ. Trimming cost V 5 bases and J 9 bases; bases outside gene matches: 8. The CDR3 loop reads CASSTRQGGISPLHF. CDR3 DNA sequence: TGTGCCAGCAGCACTAGACAGGGGGGCATTTCACCCCTCCACTTT.

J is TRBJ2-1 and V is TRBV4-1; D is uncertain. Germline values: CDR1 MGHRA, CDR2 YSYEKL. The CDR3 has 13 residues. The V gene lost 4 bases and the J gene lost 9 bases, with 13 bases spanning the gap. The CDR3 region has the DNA TGCGCCAGCAGCCTGAGGAGCTTTAGTGAGCAGTTCTTC. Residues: CASSLRSFSEQFF.

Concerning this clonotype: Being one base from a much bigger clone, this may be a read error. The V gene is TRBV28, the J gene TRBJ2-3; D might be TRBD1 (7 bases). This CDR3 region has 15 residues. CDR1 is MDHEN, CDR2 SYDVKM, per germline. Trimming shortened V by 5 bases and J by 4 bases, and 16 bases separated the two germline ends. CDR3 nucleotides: TGTGCCAGCAGTGGGGGGACAGAAATCGCAGATACGCAGTATTTT. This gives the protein CASSGGTEIADTQYF.